The clone carrying this T cell receptor (beta chain) was recorded a few times. TCRdb reprocessed the 5' RACE reads with MiXCR, giving one entry per CDR3 protein. The data hold more than 75,000 distinct CDR3 sequences, with about 8.2% observed a single time. The sample is drawn from a study of T cells after yellow fever vaccination. The overall study: Preparation of the low-cell-number fractions used SMART-Seq v4 Ultra Low Input.

Study outcomes and limitations: A weaker secondary response peaked on day 5, the primary on day 15.

This clonotype was sampled from a man between 18 and 29 years old who received the YFV17D yellow fever vaccine. Sequenced here: CD8+ T cells not binding an NS4B(214-222) dextramer, sorted from PBMCs, sampled about 2 weeks after the first yellow fever vaccination.

This chain's CDR3 is CASSLRDRVNQPQHF. CDR3 nucleotides: TGCGCCAGCAGCCTTCGTGACAGGGTCAATCAGCCCCAGCATTTT. V usage is TRBV4-1 and J usage is TRBJ1-5; 7 bases fit TRBD1. The CDR3 contains 15 residues. Germline CDR1 MGHRA, CDR2 YSYEKL. The J segment lost 3 bases and the V segment lost 4 bases, leaving 6 bases of the junction unmatched.